A single T cell receptor beta chain is shown here with its context. The antigen remains unidentified. This entry belongs to a study of T cell responses to AZD1222 COVID-19 vaccine. Libraries were prepared by immunoSEQ multiplex PCR; TCRdb keeps only in-frame clonotypes and omits some of them. The profile covers about 110,000 clones, with 70% to 90% appearing a single time and about 4% taken by the ten largest. Study-wide results and limits: The study reported that nearly half of spike-specific TCRs target unmutated variant regions. Scientists sampled the repertoires only once the peak T cell response had passed. Among the donors, most were white British and more were female, and clonal diversity was possibly underestimated.

Both about-4-week and about-12-week second-dose recipients were combined. Trimming at V came to 9 bases and at J to 4 bases, leaving 7 bases not matched to a gene. CDR3 length: 14 residues. Germline V gives CDR1 LNHDA, CDR2 SQIVND (reference sequence). The receptor was isolated from an adult who received the AZD1222 COVID-19 vaccine. Specimen: peripheral blood, collected 28 days after the second AZD1222 dose. The V gene is TRBV19, the J gene TRBJ1-1, with 11 bases lining up with TRBD1. The CDR3 reads CASRTGGGLTEAFF. DNA of the CDR3: TGTGCCAGCCGGACAGGGGGCGGACTCACTGAAGCTTTCTTT.